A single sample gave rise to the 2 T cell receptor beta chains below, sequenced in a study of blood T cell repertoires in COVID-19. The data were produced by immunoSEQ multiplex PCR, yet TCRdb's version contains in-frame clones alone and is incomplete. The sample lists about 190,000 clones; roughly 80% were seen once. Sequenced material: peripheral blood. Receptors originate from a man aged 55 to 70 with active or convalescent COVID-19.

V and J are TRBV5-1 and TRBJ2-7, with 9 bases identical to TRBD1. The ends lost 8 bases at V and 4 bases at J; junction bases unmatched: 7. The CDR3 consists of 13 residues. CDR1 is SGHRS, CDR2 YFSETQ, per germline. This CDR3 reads CASKQGAEYEQYF. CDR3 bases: TGCGCCAGTAAACAGGGGGCGGAATACGAGCAGTACTTC. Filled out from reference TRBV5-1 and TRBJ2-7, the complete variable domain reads KAGVTQTPRYLIKTRGQQVTLSCSPISGHRSVSWYQQTPGQGLQFLFEYFSETQRNKGNFPGRFSGRQFSNSRSEMNVSTLELGDSALYLCASKQGAEYEQYFGPGTRLTVT.

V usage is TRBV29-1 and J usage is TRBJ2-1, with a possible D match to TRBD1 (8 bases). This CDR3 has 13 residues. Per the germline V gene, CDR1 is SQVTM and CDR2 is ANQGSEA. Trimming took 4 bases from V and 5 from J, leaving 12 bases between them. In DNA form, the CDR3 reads TGCAGCGTTGGAACAGGGGGGGACAATGAGCAGTTCTTC. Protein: CSVGTGGDNEQFF.